This T cell receptor (beta chain) was identified during a study of T cell responses to AZD1222 COVID-19 vaccine. Only in-frame clones appear in the TCRdb table, and some are missing; sequencing was by immunoSEQ multiplex PCR. In the table there are under 100,000 clones, 70% to 90% of which are singletons. Findings of the study overall: White British donors predominated, females outnumbered males, and clonal diversity was possibly underestimated. Across spike, vaccine-associated CD4 TCRs were found, dominant at 160-218 and 743-854. Spike-specific TCR breadth and depth grew following two AZD1222 doses. In the spike-specific TCR repertoire, nearly half reportedly target unmutated variant regions.

CDR1 and CDR2 from the germline V gene are MNHEY and SVGEGT. The V end lost 2 bases, the J end lost 0 bases, and 10 bases lay between the germline ends. The CDR3 covers 15 residues. As concerns this clone: The antigen remains unidentified.

This TCR was recovered from an adult in good health. The gene calls are TRBV6-2 or TRBV6-3 and TRBJ1-2; D call uncertain. Sequencing was performed on peripheral blood, taken on day 0 of AZD1222 vaccination. CDR3 sequence: CASSYTDGPNYGYTF. The CDR3 DNA follows: TGTGCCAGCAGTTACACGGACGGACCTAACTATGGCTACACCTTC.